Below are 23 T cell receptor beta chains sequenced from a single sample in a study of low-dose radiotherapy and immunotherapy resistance in tumors. Time point given: after trial treatment. Treatment in this sample: LDRT plus nivolumab, ipilimumab, low-dose cyclophosphamide and aspirin (RACIN trial). Covering alpha and beta chains, TRAV- and TRBV-specific primers were used for the first-strand cDNA. With a V-primer adapter and a constant-region primer, TCRs were amplified for 20 to 25 PCR cycles. Each CDR3 protein gets one entry after TCRdb re-called the reads with MiXCR. The top ten clones hold approximately 4% of a sample with around 100,000 distinct CDR3 sequences, about 20% of them seen once. This sample comprised PBMCs, obtained after low-dose radiotherapy plus immunotherapy. The receptors here all came from a male donor with prostate cancer.

The CDR3, as DNA: TGTGCCATCACGGGCGGAAAACAAGAGACCCAGTACTTC. It specifies CAITGGKQETQYF. The chain employs TRBV10-3 and TRBJ2-5; D is unclear. Trimming cost V 7 bases and J 2 bases, with 11 bases left between them. Looked up from germline, CDR1 is ENHRY and CDR2 is SYGVKD. The CDR3 is 13 amino acids.

Details on this clonotype: A far larger clone is just one base off, so this is likely a read error. This chain joins TRBV23-1 and TRBJ2-1; no reliable D call. TRBV23-1 is sorted into the ORF group, with uncertain function. V lost 4 bases, J lost 10 bases, and 20 bases lay in between. The CDR3 totals 15 residues. Here the CDR3 reads CASSRSRHRPYEQFF. CDR3 DNA sequence: TGCGCCAGCAGTCGATCGCGACATCGGCCCTACGAGCAGTTCTTC.

The chain uses TRBV2 and TRBJ2-7; D is possibly TRBD1 (6 bases). The CDR3 length is 15 residues. Trimming removed 8 bases at V and 10 bases at J, with 27 bases between. CDR1 is SNHLY and CDR2 is FYNNEI in the germline V gene. CDR3 DNA sequence: TGTGCCAGCGGACCTCCCGGGACAAACGTCTTGGGTCAGTACTTC. Its translation is CASGPPGTNVLGQYF. The variable domain in full, completed from reference TRBV2 and TRBJ2-7, reads EPEVTQTPSHQVTQMGQEVILRCVPISNHLYFYWYRQILGQKVEFLVSFYNNEISEKSEIFDDQFSVERPDGSNFTLKIRSTKLEDSAMYFCASGPPGTNVLGQYFGPGTRLTVT.

This clonotype was seen repeatedly, ten times or more. The chain carries TRBV2 and TRBJ2-1; TRBD2 matches at 7 bases. The CDR3 sequence is 17 residues long. Germline V gene lookup returns CDR1 SNHLY and CDR2 FYNNEI. Trimming at V came to 1 base and at J to 0 bases, leaving 6 bases not matched to a gene. The CDR3 DNA reads TGTGCCAGCAGTGAAGGGGTGGGGGGGAGCTCCTACAATGAGCAGTTCTTC. Translating gives CASSEGVGGSSYNEQFF.

This clonotype was picked up many times. The J gene is TRBJ2-3, the V gene TRBV20-1; 10 bases line up with TRBD2. The V and J ends lost 2 bases and 2 bases, in that order; junction bases with no gene match: 7. The CDR3 totals 16 residues. Germline-derived CDR1 and CDR2 are DFQATT and SNEGSKA (reference sequence). This CDR3 reads CSARRSSGGFTDTQYF. CDR3 DNA: TGCAGTGCTAGAAGGTCTAGCGGGGGTTTCACAGATACGCAGTATTTT.

This clonotype was picked up many times. The rearrangement joins TRBV9 to TRBJ2-3; 11 nucleotides line up with TRBD1. The J segment lost 3 bases and the V segment lost 4 bases, leaving 10 bases of the junction unmatched. The germline V gene encodes CDR1 SGDLS and CDR2 YYNGEE. The CDR3 has 17 amino acids. CDR3 nucleotides: TGTGCCAGCAGCATCAGCCGGGACAGGGGGTTAACAGATACGCAGTATTTT. Encoded protein: CASSISRDRGLTDTQYF.

This clonotype was observed at least ten times. J is TRBJ2-3 and V is TRBV11-2, with 8 bases matching TRBD2. In germline, CDR1 is SGHAT, CDR2 FQNNGV. The CDR3 covers 15 residues. Trimming cost V 1 base and J 5 bases; bases outside gene matches: 5. Written as DNA, the CDR3 is TGTGCCAGCAGCTTAGGGGGCGGGGGGCGAGATACGCAGTATTTT. It encodes CASSLGGGGRDTQYF.

At least ten counts were recorded for this clonotype. The rearrangement uses TRBV4-1 and TRBJ1-2; no clear D. This CDR3 comprises 14 residues. The V gene lost 1 base and the J gene lost 2 bases, with 8 bases spanning the gap. CDR1 is MGHRA, CDR2 YSYEKL, per germline. CDR3 bases: TGCGCCAGCAGCCAAGTTGGCGGAAACTATGGCTACACCTTC. Protein product: CASSQVGGNYGYTF.

This clonotype was detected ten times or more. CDR3 in DNA: TGTGCCAGCAGTCCATCACTAGCGGGGATACCGGGGGAGCTGTTTTTT. This encodes CASSPSLAGIPGELFF. The chain couples TRBV6-5 to TRBJ2-2, with 10 positions matching TRBD2. V shed 5 bases and J 8 bases; nucleotides not matched to a gene: 11. The CDR3 extends over 16 amino acids. Looked up from germline, CDR1 is MNHEY and CDR2 is SVGAGI.

This clonotype was counted ten times or more. This chain joins TRBV4-2 and TRBJ2-6; D remains unclear. The CDR3 runs 17 residues. Trimming shortened V by 2 bases and J by 4 bases, and 15 bases separated the two germline ends. CDR1 is LGHNA and CDR2 is YNFKEQ in the germline V gene. DNA of the CDR3: TGTGCCAGCAGCCAAAAGCTGGGGTTAGGCGGGGCCAACGTCCTGACTTTC. Translating it yields CASSQKLGLGGANVLTF.

This clonotype showed up many times. The rearrangement joins TRBV5-1 to TRBJ2-7; no clear D gene. Per the germline V gene, CDR1 is SGHRS and CDR2 is YFSETQ. V was shortened by 1 base and J by 7 bases, with 9 bases between the two germline ends. The CDR3 is made up of 12 amino acids. The CDR3 region has the DNA TGCGCCAGCAGCTTGATAAGTACGGAGCAGTACTTC. This encodes CASSLISTEQYF.

The genes are TRBV7-2 and TRBJ2-7; TRBD2 matches 8 bases. This CDR3 has 14 amino acids. After removal of 2 bases from V and 2 bases from J, the junction contained 2 bases not matched to a gene. Looked up from germline, CDR1 is SGHTA and CDR2 is FQGNSA. CDR3 nucleotides: TGTGCCAGCAGCTTATCCGGGGGGGCCTACGAGCAGTACTTC. It is translated as CASSLSGGAYEQYF.

This clonotype occurred many times. The chain links TRBV5-1 to TRBJ2-7; tentative D call: TRBD2 (6 bases). The CDR3 is made up of 15 amino acids. V was cut by 4 bases and J by 0 bases, with 14 bases left in between. CDR1 and CDR2 (germline): SGHRS, YFSETQ. The CDR3 DNA reads TGCGCCAGCAGCCCTACGACTAGTCTCTCCTACGAGCAGTACTTC. Protein product: CASSPTTSLSYEQYF.

This clonotype was seen only a few times. This chain links TRBV6-1 with TRBJ1-5, with a possible D match to TRBD1 (5 bases). CDR1 is MNHNS, CDR2 SASEGT, per germline. The CDR3 sequence is 13 residues long. The V gene lost 6 bases and the J gene lost 6 bases, with 12 bases spanning the gap. CDR3 DNA: TGTGCCAGCAGAGTGCAGGGCGGTCAGCCCCAGCATTTT. The encoded protein is CASRVQGGQPQHF.

This clonotype appeared many times. V is TRBV7-8 and J is TRBJ2-5; TRBD2 might be the D (6 bases). The V end was cut by 5 bases, the J end by 2 bases, with 24 bases between. In germline, CDR1 is SGHVS, CDR2 FQNEAQ. The CDR3 loop spans 18 amino acids. The CDR3 spells CASSLKRGFLSRQETQYF. CDR3 nucleotides: TGTGCCAGCAGCCTCAAACGGGGGTTCCTAAGCAGACAAGAGACCCAGTACTTC.

The chain's CDR3 is CASSQCLRRNEQFF. The DNA for the CDR3 is TGTGCCAGCAGCCAATGCCTCAGGCGCAATGAGCAGTTCTTC. This rearrangement joins TRBV3-1 to TRBJ2-1; no reliable D call. V dropped 2 bases and J dropped 6 bases, with 11 bases sitting between them. Germline assignment: CDR1 LGHDT and CDR2 YNNKEL (reference sequence). The CDR3 sequence is 14 residues long.

This clonotype has a count of ten or more. DNA of the CDR3: TGTGCCAGCAGCTCCGACCTTCCTCCGGCGACTGAAGCTTTCTTT. This translates into CASSSDLPPATEAFF. This rearrangement joins TRBV11-2 to TRBJ1-1; unclear D gene. The CDR3 runs to 15 residues. The germline V and J ends were trimmed by 4 bases and 5 bases, with 17 bases remaining between them. Germline V gives CDR1 SGHAT, CDR2 FQNNGV.

In its sample, this clonotype was seen many times. The chain recombines TRBV2 with TRBJ2-7, with D uncertain. V was shortened by 6 bases and J by 0 bases, with 3 bases between the two germline ends. The germline V gene encodes CDR1 SNHLY and CDR2 FYNNEI. The CDR3 contains 11 residues. The CDR3 DNA reads TGTGCCAGCAGCAACTCCTACGAGCAGTACTTC. It codes for CASSNSYEQYF.

This clonotype has a count of ten or more. The chain recombines TRBV7-9 with TRBJ1-2; TRBD1 agrees at 7 bases. The CDR3 loop spans 14 amino acids. After removal of 4 bases from V and 4 bases from J, the junction contained 6 bases not matched to a gene. Germline CDR1 reads SEHNR; CDR2 reads FQNEAQ (reference sequence). CDR3 sequence (DNA): TGTGCCAGCAGCTCCATACAGGGGCTCTATGGCTACACCTTC. Translation: CASSSIQGLYGYTF.

This sequence joins TRBV28 and TRBJ1-2, with 8 bases that match TRBD1. Trimming removed 2 bases from V and 8 bases from J; junction bases left unmatched: 4. Germline CDR1 reads MDHEN; CDR2 reads SYDVKM. The CDR3 is 13 amino acids. The CDR3 region has the DNA TGTGCCAGCAGTTTAGATCAGGGGGCCGGCTACACCTTC. Protein: CASSLDQGAGYTF.

This clonotype was found many times. The chain links TRBV12-5 to TRBJ1-5; tentative D call: TRBD1 (6 bases). The CDR3 runs 15 residues. Trimming removed 7 bases at V and 7 bases at J, with 20 bases between. Per germline, CDR1 LGHNT and CDR2 FRNRAP. As DNA, the CDR3 is TGTGCTAGTGCCCAGGACAGCAGGCACCGGCAGCCCCAGCATTTT. Translated: CASAQDSRHRQPQHF.

This clonotype was recorded a few times. This chain links TRBV19 with TRBJ1-5; D remains ambiguous. V was pared by 3 bases and J by 3 bases, with 12 bases between. Germline V gene lookup returns CDR1 LNHDA and CDR2 SQIVND (reference sequence). This CDR3 is 15 amino acids long. The CDR3 reads CASSIQRVVNQPQHF. In DNA form, the CDR3 reads TGTGCCAGTAGTATCCAGAGGGTGGTCAATCAGCCCCAGCATTTT.

This clonotype appeared many times. The rearrangement joins TRBV2 to TRBJ2-7; D not resolved. Germline V lookup: CDR1 SNHLY, CDR2 FYNNEI. This CDR3 comprises 15 residues. Trimming took off 4 bases at V and 0 bases at J, with 13 bases between the two ends. CDR3 amino acids: CASSGGTSSSYEQYF. DNA of the CDR3: TGTGCCAGCAGTGGTGGAACCTCGAGCTCCTACGAGCAGTACTTC.